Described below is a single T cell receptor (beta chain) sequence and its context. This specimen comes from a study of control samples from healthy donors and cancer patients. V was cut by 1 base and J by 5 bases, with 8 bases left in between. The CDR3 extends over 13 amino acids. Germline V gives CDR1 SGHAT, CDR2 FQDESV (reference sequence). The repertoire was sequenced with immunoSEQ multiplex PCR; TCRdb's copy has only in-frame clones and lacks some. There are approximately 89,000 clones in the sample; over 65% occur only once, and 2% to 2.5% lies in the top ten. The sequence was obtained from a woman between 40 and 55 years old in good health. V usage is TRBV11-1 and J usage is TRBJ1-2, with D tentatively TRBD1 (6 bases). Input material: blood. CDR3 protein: CASSLDREYGYTF. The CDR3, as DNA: TGTGCCAGCAGCTTAGACAGGGAATATGGCTACACCTTC.